The text below deals with one T cell receptor (beta chain). Its specificity is not known. The second PCR ran roughly 6 to 11 cycles with a sample-barcoded 5' primer and J-beta primers. TCRdb reprocessed the 5' RACE reads via MiXCR and lists one record per CDR3 protein. The sample shows 700,000 or so distinct CDR3 sequences, 22% of them seen only once. This sample is drawn from a study of blood T cells in healthy people across ages. Whole-study context: There was about one barcoded beta molecule captured by template switching per two T cells. The study's findings and limits: When set beside aged donors, long-lived donors presented more naive CD4+ cells and higher diversity.

The TCR comes from a man in his 70s in good health. The sequenced sample consisted of blood.

The CDR3 nucleotides read TGTGCCGGGAGGACCGCGAATTCACCCCTCCACTTT. Translation: CAGRTANSPLHF. The chain has TRBV28 and TRBJ1-6; D is uncertain. Germline values: CDR1 MDHEN, CDR2 SYDVKM. V gave up 11 bases and J gave up 7 bases, with 12 bases separating them. This CDR3 has 12 amino acids.